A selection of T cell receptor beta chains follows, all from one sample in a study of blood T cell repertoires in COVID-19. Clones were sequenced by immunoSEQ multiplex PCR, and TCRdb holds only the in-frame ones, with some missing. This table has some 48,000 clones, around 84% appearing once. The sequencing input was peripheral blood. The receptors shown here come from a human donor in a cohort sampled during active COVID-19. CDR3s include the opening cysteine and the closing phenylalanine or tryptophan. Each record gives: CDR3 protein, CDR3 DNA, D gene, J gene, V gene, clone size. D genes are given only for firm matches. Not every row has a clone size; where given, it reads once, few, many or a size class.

CASSSRTGAYEQYF	TGTGCCAGCAGCTCCCGGACAGGGGCGTACGAGCAGTACTTC	TRBD1	TRBJ2-7	TRBV11-2	-
CASSGREGRGQYF	TGTGCCAGTAGTGGAAGGGAGGGCCGTGGGCAGTACTTC	TRBD2	TRBJ2-7	TRBV19	-
CASSAGTGTTDTQYF	TGTGCCAGCAGTGCCGGGACAGGGACCACAGATACGCAGTATTTT	TRBD1	TRBJ2-3	TRBV2	-
CASSLAGQGTGSDTQYF	TGTGCCAGCAGCTTAGCGGGACAGGGGACCGGATCAGATACGCAGTATTTT	TRBD1	TRBJ2-3	TRBV7-6	-
CASSRGRGAAQETQYF	TGTGCCAGCAGTCGAGGGAGGGGGGCCGCGCAAGAGACCCAGTACTTC	-	TRBJ2-5	TRBV28	once
CASSQGVTGGNTGELFF	TGTGCCAGCAGCCAGGGGGTAACGGGAGGGAACACCGGGGAGCTGTTTTTT	TRBD2	TRBJ2-2	TRBV4-2	-
CASSRVAGERYEQYF	TGTGCCAGTAGTAGAGTAGCGGGAGAGCGATACGAGCAGTACTTC	TRBD2	TRBJ2-7	TRBV19	-
CASSIGGLMGSPLHF	TGTGCCAGTAGTATAGGCGGACTCATGGGCTCACCCCTCCACTTT	-	TRBJ1-6	TRBV19	-
CASSPGLPGELFF	TGTGCCAGTAGCCCAGGGTTACCCGGGGAGCTGTTTTTT	-	TRBJ2-2	TRBV19	-
CASSGDGEINSPLHF	TGTGCCAGCTCCGGAGACGGAGAAATTAATTCACCCCTCCACTTT	-	TRBJ1-6	TRBV3-1/TRBV3-2	-
CASSPGQGTTDTQYF	TGCGCCAGCAGCCCGGGACAGGGGACCACAGATACGCAGTATTTT	TRBD1	TRBJ2-3	TRBV10-2	-
CASSLELGARGANVLTF	TGTGCCAGCAGCTTGGAACTGGGGGCGCGGGGGGCCAACGTCCTGACTTTC	-	TRBJ2-6	TRBV5-4	once
CASSLLDSSYNEQFF	TGTGCCAGCAGTTTATTGGACAGCTCCTACAATGAGCAGTTCTTC	-	TRBJ2-1	TRBV27	-
CATSDPLNYGYTF	TGTGCCACCAGTGATCCCCTTAACTATGGCTACACCTTC	-	TRBJ1-2	TRBV24-1	-
CASSLGTREQFF	TGTGCCAGCAGCTTAGGGACTCGTGAGCAGTTCTTC	-	TRBJ2-1	TRBV11-1	-
CASSIQGRGQPQHF	TGTGCCAGCAGCATACAGGGAAGAGGTCAGCCCCAGCATTTT	-	TRBJ1-5	TRBV13	medium-sized
CASSRRQGEVPNTEAFF	TGTGCCAGTAGTCGGAGACAGGGGGAAGTTCCGAACACTGAAGCTTTCTTT	TRBD1	TRBJ1-1	TRBV19	-
CASSQGTSGSSHEQFF	TGCGCCAGCAGCCAAGGGACTAGCGGGAGTTCCCATGAGCAGTTCTTC	TRBD2	TRBJ2-1	TRBV4-3	-
CASSSEETGTNYGYTF	TGTGCCAGCAGCTCGGAGGAGACGGGGACTAACTATGGCTACACCTTC	-	TRBJ1-2	TRBV7-6	-
CASSRGDGNEKLFF	TGTGCCAGCTCGAGAGGTGACGGCAATGAAAAACTGTTTTTT	-	TRBJ1-4	TRBV18	-
CASSPGQGMEPQHF	TGTGCCAGCTCACCCGGGCAGGGCATGGAGCCCCAGCATTTT	-	TRBJ1-5	TRBV18	-
CASRGQAGGEQYF	TGTGCCAGCAGGGGACAGGCGGGTGGGGAGCAGTACTTC	TRBD1	TRBJ2-7	TRBV28	-
CATSRESYGYTF	TGTGCCACCAGCAGAGAGAGCTATGGCTACACCTTC	-	TRBJ1-2	TRBV15	-
CASSESLAGTTGELFF	TGTGCCAGCAGTGAGAGCCTAGCGGGCACCACCGGGGAGCTGTTTTTT	TRBD2	TRBJ2-2	TRBV2	-